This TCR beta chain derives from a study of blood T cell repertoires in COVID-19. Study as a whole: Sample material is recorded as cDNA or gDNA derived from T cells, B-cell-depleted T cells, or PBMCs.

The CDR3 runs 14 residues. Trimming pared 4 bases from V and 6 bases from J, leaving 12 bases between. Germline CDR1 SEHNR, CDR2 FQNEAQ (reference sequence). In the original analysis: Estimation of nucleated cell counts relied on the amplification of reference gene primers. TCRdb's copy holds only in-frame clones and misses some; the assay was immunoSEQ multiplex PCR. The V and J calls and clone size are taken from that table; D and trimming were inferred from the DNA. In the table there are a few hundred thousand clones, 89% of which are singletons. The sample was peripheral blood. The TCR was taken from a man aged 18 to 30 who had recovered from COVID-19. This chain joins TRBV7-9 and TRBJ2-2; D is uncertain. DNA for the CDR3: TGTGCCAGCAGCTCGTCGTCGGCGGCCGGGGAGCTGTTTTTT. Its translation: CASSSSSAAGELFF.